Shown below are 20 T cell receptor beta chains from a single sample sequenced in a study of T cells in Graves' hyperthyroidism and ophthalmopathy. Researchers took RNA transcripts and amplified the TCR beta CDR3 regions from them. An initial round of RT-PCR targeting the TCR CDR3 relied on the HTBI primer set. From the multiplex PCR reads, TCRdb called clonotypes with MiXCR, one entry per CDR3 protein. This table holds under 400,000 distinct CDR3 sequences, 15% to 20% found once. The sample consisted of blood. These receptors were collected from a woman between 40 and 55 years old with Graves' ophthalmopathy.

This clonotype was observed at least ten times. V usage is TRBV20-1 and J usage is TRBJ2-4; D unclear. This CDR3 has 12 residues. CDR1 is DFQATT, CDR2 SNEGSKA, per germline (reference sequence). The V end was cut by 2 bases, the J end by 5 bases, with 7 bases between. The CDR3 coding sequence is TGCAGTGCTAGAACCACCCAAAACATTCAGTACTTC. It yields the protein CSARTTQNIQYF.

The CDR3 sequence: CASSLLGAQYF. DNA for the CDR3: TGTGCCAGCAGTTTACTAGGGGCCCAGTACTTC. The chain carries TRBV6-9 and TRBJ2-5; possibly TRBD1 or TRBD2 for D (5 bases each). CDR3 size: 11 residues. V was cut by 4 bases and J by 9 bases, with 9 bases left in between. Germline lookup yields CDR1 MNHGY and CDR2 SVAAGI.

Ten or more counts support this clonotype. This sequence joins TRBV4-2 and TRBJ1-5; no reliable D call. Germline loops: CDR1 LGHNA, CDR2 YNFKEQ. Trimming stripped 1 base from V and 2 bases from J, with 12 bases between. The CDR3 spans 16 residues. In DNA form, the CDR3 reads TGTGCCAGCAGCCAAGTTCCGGTTCGGCGCAATCAGCCCCAGCATTTT. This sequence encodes CASSQVPVRRNQPQHF.

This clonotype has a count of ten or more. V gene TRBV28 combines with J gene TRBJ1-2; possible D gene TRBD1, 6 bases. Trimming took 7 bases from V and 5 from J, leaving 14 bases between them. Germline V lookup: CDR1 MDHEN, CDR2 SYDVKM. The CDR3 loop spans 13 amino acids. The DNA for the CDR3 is TGTGCCAGCATCCAACAGGGAAAATATGGCTACACCTTC. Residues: CASIQQGKYGYTF.

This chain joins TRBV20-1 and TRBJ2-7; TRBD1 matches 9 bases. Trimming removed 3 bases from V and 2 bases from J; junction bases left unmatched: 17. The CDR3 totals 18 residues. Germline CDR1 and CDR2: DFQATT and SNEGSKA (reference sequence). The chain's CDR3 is CSARVRDRAPGGPYEQYF. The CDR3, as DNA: TGCAGTGCTAGGGTCCGGGACAGGGCCCCGGGAGGACCCTACGAGCAGTACTTC.

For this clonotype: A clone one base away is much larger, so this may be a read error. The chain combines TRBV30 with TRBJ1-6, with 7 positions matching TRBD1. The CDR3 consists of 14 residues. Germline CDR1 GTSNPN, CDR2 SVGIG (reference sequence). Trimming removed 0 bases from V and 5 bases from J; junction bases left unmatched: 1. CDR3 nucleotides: TGTGCCTGGAGTGTGGACAGGCATAATTCACCCCTCCACTTT. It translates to CAWSVDRHNSPLHF.

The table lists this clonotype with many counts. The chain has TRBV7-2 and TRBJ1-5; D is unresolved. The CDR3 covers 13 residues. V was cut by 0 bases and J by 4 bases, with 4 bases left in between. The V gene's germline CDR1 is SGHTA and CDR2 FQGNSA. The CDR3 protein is CASSLATNQPQHF. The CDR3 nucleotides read TGTGCCAGCAGCTTAGCGACAAATCAGCCCCAGCATTTT.

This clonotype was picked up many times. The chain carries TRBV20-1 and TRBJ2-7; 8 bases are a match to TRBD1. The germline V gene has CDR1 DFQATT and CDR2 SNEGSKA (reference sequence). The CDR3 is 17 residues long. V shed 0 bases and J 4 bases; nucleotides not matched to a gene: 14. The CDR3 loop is CSAREDRAGSWGYEQYF. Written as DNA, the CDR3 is TGCAGTGCTAGAGAGGACAGGGCAGGATCATGGGGTTACGAGCAGTACTTC.

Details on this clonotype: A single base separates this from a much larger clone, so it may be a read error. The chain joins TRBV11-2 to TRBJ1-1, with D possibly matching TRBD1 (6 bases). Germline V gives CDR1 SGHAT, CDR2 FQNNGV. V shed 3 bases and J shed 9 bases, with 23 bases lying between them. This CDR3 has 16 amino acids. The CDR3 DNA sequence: TGTGCCAGCAGCTTTTCCTTCCGCCGGGACACACTTAAAGCTTTCTTT. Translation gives CASSFSFRRDTLKAFF.

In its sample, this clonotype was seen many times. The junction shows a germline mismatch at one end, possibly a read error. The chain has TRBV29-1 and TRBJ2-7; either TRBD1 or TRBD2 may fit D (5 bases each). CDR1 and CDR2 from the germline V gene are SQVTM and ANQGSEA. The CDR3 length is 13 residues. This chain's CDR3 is CSVTGGGMAEQHF. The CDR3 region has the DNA TGCAGCGTTACCGGTGGGGGTATGGCCGAGCAGCACTTC.

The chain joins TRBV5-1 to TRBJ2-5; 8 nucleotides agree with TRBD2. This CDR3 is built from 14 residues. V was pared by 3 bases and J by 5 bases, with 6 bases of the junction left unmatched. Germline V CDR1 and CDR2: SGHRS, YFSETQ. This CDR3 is CASSYGLAAETQYF. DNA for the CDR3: TGCGCCAGCAGCTACGGACTAGCCGCCGAGACCCAGTACTTC.

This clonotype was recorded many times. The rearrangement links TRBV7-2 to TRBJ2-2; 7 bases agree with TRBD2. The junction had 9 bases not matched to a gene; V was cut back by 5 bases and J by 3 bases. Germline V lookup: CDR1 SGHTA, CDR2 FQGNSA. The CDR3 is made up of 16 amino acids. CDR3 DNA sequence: TGTGCCAGCAGCCTGACTAGCAGGAGGTACACCGGGGAGCTGTTTTTT. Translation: CASSLTSRRYTGELFF.

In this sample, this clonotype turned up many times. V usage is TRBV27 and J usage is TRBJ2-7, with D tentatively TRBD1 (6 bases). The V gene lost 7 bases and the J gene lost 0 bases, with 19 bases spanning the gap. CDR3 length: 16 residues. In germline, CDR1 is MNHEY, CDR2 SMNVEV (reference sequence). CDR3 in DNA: TGTGCCAGCATTTCCGGACAGCCTCGTTCCTCCTACGAGCAGTACTTC. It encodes CASISGQPRSSYEQYF.

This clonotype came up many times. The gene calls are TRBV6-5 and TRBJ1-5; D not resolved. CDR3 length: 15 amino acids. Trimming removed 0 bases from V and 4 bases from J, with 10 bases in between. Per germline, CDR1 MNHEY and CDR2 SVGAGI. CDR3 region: CASSYSSVGNQPQHF. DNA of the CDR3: TGTGCCAGCAGTTACTCGAGTGTAGGGAATCAGCCCCAGCATTTT.

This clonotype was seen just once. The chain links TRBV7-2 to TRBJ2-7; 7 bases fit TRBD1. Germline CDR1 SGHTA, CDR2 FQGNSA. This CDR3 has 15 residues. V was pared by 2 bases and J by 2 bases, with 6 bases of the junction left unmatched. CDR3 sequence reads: CASSLTRTGAYEQYF. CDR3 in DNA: TGTGCCAGCAGCTTAACCCGGACAGGCGCCTACGAGCAGTACTTC.

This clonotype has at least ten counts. This CDR3 is CSVQGLDSGELFF. The CDR3 DNA sequence: TGCAGCGTCCAGGGTTTAGACTCCGGGGAGCTGTTTTTT. J is TRBJ2-2 and V is TRBV29-1; tentative D call: TRBD1 (5 bases). From germline, CDR1 is SQVTM and CDR2 ANQGSEA. The CDR3 runs to 13 residues. V lost 6 bases, J lost 6 bases, and 14 bases lay in between.

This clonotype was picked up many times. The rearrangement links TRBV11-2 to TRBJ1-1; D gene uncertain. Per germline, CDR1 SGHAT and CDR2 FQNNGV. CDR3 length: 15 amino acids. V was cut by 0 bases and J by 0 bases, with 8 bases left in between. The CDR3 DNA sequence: TGTGCCAGCAGCTTAGACCAGACCTTGAACACTGAAGCTTTCTTT. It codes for CASSLDQTLNTEAFF.

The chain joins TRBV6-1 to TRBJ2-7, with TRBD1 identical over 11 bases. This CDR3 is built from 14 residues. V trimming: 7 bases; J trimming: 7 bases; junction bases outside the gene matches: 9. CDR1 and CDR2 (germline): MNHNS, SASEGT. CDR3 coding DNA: TGTGCCAGCATTCCAGGACAGGGGGCAAGGGAGCAGTACTTC. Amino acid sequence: CASIPGQGAREQYF.

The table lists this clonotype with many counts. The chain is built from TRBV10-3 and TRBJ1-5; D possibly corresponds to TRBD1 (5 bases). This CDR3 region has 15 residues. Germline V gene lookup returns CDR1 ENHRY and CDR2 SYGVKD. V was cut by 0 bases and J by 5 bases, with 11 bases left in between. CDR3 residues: CAISESPGGDQPQHF. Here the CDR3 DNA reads TGTGCCATCAGTGAGTCCCCCGGGGGGGATCAGCCCCAGCATTTT.

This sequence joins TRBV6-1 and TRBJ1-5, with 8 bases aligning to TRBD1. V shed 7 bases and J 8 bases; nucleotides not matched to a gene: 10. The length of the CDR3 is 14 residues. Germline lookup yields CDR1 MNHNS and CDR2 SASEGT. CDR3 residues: CASNARGQGKPQHF. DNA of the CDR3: TGTGCCAGCAATGCCAGGGGGCAGGGTAAGCCCCAGCATTTT.